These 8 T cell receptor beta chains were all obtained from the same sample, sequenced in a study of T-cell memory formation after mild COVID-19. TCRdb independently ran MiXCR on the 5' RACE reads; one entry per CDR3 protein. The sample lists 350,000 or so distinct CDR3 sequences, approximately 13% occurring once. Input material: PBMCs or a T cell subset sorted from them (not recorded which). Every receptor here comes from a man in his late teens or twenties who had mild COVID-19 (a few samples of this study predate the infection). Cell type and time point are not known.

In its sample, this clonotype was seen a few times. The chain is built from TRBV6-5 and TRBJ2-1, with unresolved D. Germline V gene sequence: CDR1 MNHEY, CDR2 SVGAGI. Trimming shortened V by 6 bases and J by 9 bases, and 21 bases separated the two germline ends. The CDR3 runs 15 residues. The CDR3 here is CASSPSPAGSSEQFF. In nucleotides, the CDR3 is TGTGCCAGCAGCCCCTCCCCAGCCGGGTCGTCTGAGCAGTTCTTC.

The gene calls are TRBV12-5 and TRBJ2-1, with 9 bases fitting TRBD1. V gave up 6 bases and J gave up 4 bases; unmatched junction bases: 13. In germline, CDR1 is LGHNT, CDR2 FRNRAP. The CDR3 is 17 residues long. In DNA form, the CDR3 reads TGTGCTAGTGGCCCTGGTAGGGGGACAGGGTATTACAATGAGCAGTTCTTC. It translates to CASGPGRGTGYYNEQFF.

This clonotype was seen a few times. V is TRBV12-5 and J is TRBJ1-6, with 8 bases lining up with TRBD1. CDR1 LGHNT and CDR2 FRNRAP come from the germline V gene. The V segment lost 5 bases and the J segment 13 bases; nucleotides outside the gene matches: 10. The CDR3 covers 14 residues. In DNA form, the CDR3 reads TGTGCTAGTGGTGGGGGGACAGGCCGCCCTCCCCTCCACTTT. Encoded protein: CASGGGTGRPPLHF.

In DNA, the CDR3 is TGTGCCAGCAGCTTAGTTTCTGCCGTTAGCTATGGCTACACCTTC. Its protein is CASSLVSAVSYGYTF. The chain links TRBV7-9 to TRBJ1-2; D is undetermined. The CDR3 loop spans 15 amino acids. V gave up 1 base and J gave up 4 bases, with 13 bases separating them. In germline, CDR1 is SEHNR, CDR2 FQNEAQ (reference sequence).

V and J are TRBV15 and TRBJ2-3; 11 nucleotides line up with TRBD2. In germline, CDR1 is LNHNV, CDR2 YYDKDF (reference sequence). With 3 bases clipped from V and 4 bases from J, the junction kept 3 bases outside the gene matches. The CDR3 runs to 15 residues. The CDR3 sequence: CATSRTSGAADTQYF. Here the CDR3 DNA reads TGTGCCACCAGCAGGACTAGCGGGGCCGCAGATACGCAGTATTTT. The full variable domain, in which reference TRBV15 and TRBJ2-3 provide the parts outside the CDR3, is DAMVIQNPRYQVTQFGKPVTLSCSQTLNHNVMYWYQQKSSQAPKLLFHYYDKDFNNEADTPDNFQSRRPNTSFCFLDIRSPGLGDTAMYLCATSRTSGAADTQYFGPGTRLTVL.

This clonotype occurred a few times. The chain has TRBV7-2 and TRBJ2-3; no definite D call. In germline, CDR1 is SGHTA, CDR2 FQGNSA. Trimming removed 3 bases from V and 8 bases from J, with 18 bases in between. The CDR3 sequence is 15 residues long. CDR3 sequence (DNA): TGTGCCAGCAGCTTTGGCGGTGTCCGCCTAGGTACGCAGTATTTT. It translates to CASSFGGVRLGTQYF. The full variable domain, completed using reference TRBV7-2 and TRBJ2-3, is GAGVSQSPSNKVTEKGKDVELRCDPISGHTALYWYRQSLGQGLEFLIYFQGNSAPDKSGLPSDRFSAERTGGSVSTLTIQRTQQEDSAVYLCASSFGGVRLGTQYFGPGTRLTVL.

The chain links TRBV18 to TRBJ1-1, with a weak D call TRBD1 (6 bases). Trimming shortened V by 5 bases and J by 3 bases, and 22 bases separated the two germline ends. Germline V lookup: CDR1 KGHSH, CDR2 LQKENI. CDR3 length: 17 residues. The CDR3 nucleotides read TGTGCCAGCTCAGTGAATACGCCTGGCAGGGGATACACTGAAGCTTTCTTT. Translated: CASSVNTPGRGYTEAFF. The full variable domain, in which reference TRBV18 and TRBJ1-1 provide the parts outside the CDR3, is NAGVMQNPRHLVRRRGQEARLRCSPMKGHSHVYWYRQLPEEGLKFMVYLQKENIIDESGMPKERFSAEFPKEGPSILRIQQVVRGDSAAYFCASSVNTPGRGYTEAFFGQGTRLTVV.

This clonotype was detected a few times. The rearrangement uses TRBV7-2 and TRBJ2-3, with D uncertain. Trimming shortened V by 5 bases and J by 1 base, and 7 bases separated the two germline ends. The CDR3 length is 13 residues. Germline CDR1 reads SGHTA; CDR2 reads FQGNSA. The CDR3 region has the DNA TGTGCCAGCAGCGCCAGACGCACAGATACGCAGTATTTT. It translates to CASSARRTDTQYF. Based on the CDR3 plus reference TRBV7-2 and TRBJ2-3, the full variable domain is GAGVSQSPSNKVTEKGKDVELRCDPISGHTALYWYRQSLGQGLEFLIYFQGNSAPDKSGLPSDRFSAERTGGSVSTLTIQRTQQEDSAVYLCASSARRTDTQYFGPGTRLTVL.